The clone carrying this T cell receptor beta chain came up a few times. Its antigen is currently unknown. This record belongs to a study of tumor and adjacent non-tumor tissue in lung cancer. Study overall: Some 4.1 million productive TCRbeta reads were obtained per sample on average.

J gave up 7 bases and V 8 bases, and 11 bases lay outside the gene matches. Per the germline V gene, CDR1 is MGHDK and CDR2 is SYGVNS. The CDR3 consists of 15 residues. TCRbeta libraries were built with three rounds of nested PCR, modified from ARM-PCR. TCRdb re-derived calls from the multiplex PCR reads in MiXCR, one entry per CDR3 protein. The data contain 200,000 to 250,000 distinct CDR3 sequences, 71% of them singletons. No cell sorting was done before RNA was extracted from the tissue. General study results and limits: Top 100 clones took a larger repertoire share in normal lung. Tumor tissue had significantly higher TCR diversity than normal lung.

The origin of this receptor is a man aged 55 to 70 with non-small cell lung cancer. The chain combines TRBV25-1 with TRBJ2-1; 10 bases agree with TRBD2. The sequenced material came from lung tumor tissue. The CDR3 nucleotides are TGTGCCAGCGAGCCGGGACTAGCGAGGGTAAATGAGCAGTTCTTC. It encodes CASEPGLARVNEQFF.